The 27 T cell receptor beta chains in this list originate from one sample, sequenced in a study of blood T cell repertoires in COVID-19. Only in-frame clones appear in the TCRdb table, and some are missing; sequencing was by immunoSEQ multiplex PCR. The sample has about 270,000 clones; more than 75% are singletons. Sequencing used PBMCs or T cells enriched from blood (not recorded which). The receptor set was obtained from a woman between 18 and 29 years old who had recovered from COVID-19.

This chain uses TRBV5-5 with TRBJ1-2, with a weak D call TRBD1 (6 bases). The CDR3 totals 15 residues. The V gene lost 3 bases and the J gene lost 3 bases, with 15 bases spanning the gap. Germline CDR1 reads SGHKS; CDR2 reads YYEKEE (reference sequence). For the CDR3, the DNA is TGTGCCAGCAGCTCTATACAGGGAACAGACTATGGCTACACCTTC. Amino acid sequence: CASSSIQGTDYGYTF.

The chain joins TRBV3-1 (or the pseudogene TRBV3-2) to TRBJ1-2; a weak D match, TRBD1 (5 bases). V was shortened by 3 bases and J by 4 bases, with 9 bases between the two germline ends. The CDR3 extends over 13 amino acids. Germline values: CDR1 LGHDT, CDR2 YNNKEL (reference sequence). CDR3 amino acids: CASSQTVLYGYTF. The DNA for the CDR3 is TGTGCCAGCAGCCAGACAGTCCTCTATGGCTACACCTTC.

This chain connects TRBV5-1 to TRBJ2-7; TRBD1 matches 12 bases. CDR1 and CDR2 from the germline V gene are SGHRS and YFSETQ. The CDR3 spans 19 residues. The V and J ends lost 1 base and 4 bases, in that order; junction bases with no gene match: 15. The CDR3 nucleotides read TGCGCCAGCAGCTTGTTTGGGACAGGGGGCTCCTCTCCCCAATACGAGCAGTACTTC. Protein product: CASSLFGTGGSSPQYEQYF.

The CDR3 protein is CASSAGWDRGGYGYTF. CDR3 nucleotides: TGTGCCAGCAGTGCCGGCTGGGACAGGGGGGGCTATGGCTACACCTTC. The chain employs TRBV25-1 and TRBJ1-2; TRBD1 matches 11 bases. Unmatched junction bases numbered 8, after V lost 4 bases and J lost 4 bases. Germline-derived CDR1 and CDR2 are MGHDK and SYGVNS. The CDR3 extends over 16 amino acids.

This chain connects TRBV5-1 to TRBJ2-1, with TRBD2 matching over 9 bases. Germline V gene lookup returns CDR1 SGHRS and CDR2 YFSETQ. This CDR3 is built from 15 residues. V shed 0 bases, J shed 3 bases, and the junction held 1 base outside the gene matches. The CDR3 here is CASSLGLADYNEQFF. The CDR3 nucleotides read TGCGCCAGCAGCTTGGGACTAGCGGACTACAATGAGCAGTTCTTC.

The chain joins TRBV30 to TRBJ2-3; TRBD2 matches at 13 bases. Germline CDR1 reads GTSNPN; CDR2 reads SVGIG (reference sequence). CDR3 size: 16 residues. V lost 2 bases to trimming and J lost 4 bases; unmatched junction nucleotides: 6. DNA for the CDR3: TGTGCCTGGAGTCTCGGACTAGCGGGAGAGTCAGATACGCAGTATTTT. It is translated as CAWSLGLAGESDTQYF.

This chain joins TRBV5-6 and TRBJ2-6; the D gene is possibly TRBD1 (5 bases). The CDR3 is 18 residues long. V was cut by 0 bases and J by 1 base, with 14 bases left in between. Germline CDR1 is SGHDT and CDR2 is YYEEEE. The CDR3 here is CASSLAGRVISGANVLTF. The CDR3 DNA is TGTGCCAGCAGCTTGGCCGGCAGGGTAATATCTGGGGCCAACGTCCTGACTTTC. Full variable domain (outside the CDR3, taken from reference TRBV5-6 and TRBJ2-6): DAGVTQSPTHLIKTRGQQVTLRCSPKSGHDTVSWYQQALGQGPQFIFQYYEEEERQRGNFPDRFSGHQFPNYSSELNVNALLLGDSALYLCASSLAGRVISGANVLTFGAGSRLTVL.

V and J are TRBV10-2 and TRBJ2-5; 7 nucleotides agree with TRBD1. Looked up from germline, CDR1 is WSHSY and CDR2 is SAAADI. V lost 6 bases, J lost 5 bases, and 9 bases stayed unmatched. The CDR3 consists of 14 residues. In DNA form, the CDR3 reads TGCGCCAGCAGCCGTGACAGGGATGGTGAGACCCAGTACTTC. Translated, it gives CASSRDRDGETQYF.

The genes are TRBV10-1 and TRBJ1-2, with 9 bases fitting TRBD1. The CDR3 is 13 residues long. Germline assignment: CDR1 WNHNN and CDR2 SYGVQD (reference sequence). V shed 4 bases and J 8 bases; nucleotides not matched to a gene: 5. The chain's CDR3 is CASSAGTGSGYTF. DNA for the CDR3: TGCGCCAGCAGTGCCGGGACAGGGAGCGGCTACACCTTC.

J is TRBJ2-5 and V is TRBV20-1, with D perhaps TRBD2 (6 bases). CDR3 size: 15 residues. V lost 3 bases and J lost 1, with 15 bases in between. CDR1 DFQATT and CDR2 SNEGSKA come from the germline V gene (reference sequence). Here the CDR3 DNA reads TGCAGTGCTAGTGGGGAGGCATACCTCCAAGAGACCCAGTACTTC. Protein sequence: CSASGEAYLQETQYF.

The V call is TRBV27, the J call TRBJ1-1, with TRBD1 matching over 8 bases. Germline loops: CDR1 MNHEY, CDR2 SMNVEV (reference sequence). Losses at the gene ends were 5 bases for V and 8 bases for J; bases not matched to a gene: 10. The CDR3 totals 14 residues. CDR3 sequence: CASSLGTGSMEAFF. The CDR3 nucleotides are TGTGCCAGCAGTCTCGGGACAGGTTCCATGGAAGCTTTCTTT.

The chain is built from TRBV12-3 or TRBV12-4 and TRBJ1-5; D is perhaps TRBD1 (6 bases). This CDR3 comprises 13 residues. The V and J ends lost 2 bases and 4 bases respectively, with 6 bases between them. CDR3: CASSLQGNQPQHF. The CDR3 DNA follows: TGTGCCAGCAGTTTACAGGGGAATCAGCCCCAGCATTTT.

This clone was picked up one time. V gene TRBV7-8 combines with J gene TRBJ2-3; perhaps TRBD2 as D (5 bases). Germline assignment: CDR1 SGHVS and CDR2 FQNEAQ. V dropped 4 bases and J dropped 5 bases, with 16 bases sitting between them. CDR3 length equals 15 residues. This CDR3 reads CASSWPSPTGDTQYF. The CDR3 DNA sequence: TGTGCCAGCAGCTGGCCTAGCCCAACGGGAGATACGCAGTATTTT.

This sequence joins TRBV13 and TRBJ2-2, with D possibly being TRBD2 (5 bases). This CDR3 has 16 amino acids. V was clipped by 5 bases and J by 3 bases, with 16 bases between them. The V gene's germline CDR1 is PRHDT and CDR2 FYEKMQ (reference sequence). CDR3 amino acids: CASSPPLWRDTGELFF. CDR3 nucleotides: TGTGCCAGCAGCCCGCCTCTCTGGCGGGACACCGGGGAGCTGTTTTTT.

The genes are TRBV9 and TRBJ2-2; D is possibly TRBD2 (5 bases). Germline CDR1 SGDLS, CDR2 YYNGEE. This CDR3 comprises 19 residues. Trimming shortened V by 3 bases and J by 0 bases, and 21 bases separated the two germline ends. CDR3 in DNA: TGTGCCAGCAGCGCTGAACTCCCCTTCAGAGGGCCGAACACCGGGGAGCTGTTTTTT. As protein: CASSAELPFRGPNTGELFF.

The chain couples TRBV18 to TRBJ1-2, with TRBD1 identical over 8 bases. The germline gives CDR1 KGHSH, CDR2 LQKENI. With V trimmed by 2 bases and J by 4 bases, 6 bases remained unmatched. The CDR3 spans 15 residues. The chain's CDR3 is CASSPGLGTGYGYTF. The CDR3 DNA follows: TGTGCCAGCTCACCAGGGTTAGGGACAGGCTATGGCTACACCTTC. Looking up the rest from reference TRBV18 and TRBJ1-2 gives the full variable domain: NAGVMQNPRHLVRRRGQEARLRCSPMKGHSHVYWYRQLPEEGLKFMVYLQKENIIDESGMPKERFSAEFPKEGPSILRIQQVVRGDSAAYFCASSPGLGTGYGYTFGSGTRLTVV.

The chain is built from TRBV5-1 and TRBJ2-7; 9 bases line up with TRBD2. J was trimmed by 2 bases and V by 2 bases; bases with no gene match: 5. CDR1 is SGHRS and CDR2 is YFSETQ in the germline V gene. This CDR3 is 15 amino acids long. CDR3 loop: CASSFGAGGPYEQYF. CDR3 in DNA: TGCGCCAGCAGCTTCGGTGCGGGGGGGCCCTACGAGCAGTACTTC.

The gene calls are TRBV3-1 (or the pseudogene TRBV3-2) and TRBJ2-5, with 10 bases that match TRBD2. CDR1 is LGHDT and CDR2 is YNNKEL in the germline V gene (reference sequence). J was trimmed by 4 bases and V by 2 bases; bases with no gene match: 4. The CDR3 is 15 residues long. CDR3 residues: CASSQLAGVPETQYF. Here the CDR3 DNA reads TGTGCCAGCAGCCAACTAGCGGGAGTACCAGAGACCCAGTACTTC.

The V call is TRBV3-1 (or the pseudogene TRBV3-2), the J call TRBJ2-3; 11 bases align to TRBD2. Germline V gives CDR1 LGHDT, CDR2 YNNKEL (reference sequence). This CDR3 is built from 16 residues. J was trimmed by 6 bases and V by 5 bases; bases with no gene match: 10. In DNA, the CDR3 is TGTGCCAGCAGCTATCCTCCCTCTAGCGGGAGGGATACGCAGTATTTT. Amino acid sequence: CASSYPPSSGRDTQYF.

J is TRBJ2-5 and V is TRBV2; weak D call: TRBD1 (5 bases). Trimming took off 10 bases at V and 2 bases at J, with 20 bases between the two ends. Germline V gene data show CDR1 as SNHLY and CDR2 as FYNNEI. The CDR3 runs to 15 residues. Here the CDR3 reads CATVHLVAGQETQYF. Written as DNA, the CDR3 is TGTGCCACCGTGCACCTCGTGGCAGGGCAAGAGACCCAGTACTTC.

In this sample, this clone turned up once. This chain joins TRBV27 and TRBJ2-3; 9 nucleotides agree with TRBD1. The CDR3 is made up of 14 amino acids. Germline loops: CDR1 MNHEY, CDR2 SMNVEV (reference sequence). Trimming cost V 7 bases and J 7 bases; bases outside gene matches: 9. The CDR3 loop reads CASNCQQGANTQYF. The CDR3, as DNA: TGTGCCAGCAATTGTCAACAGGGGGCGAATACGCAGTATTTT.

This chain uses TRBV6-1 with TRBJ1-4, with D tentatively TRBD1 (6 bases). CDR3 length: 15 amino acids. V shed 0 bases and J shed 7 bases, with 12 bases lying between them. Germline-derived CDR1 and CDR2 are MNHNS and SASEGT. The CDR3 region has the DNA TGTGCCAGCAGTGAAGCGGCGGGGGCAAGTGAAAAACTGTTTTTT. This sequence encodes CASSEAAGASEKLFF.

Here the CDR3 reads CASSFAAGQEGVYEQYF. As DNA, the CDR3 is TGTGCCAGTAGTTTTGCGGCGGGCCAGGAGGGAGTCTACGAGCAGTACTTC. The chain employs TRBV19 and TRBJ2-7, with D possibly matching TRBD2 (6 bases). V was trimmed by 5 bases and J by 3 bases, leaving 23 bases between them. CDR3 length: 17 residues. Looked up from germline, CDR1 is LNHDA and CDR2 is SQIVND (reference sequence).

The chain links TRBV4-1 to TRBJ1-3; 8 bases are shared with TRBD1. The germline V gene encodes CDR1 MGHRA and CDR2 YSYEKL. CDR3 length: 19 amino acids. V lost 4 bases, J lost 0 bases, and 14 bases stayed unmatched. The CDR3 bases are TGCGCCAGCAGCCCACAAGGAGCAGGGGGCTTAAACTCTGGAAACACCATATATTTT. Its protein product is CASSPQGAGGLNSGNTIYF.

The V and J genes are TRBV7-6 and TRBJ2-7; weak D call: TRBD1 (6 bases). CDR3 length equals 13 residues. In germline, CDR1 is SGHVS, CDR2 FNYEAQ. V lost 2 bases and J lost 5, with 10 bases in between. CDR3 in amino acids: CASSLQGKHEQYF. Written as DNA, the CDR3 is TGTGCCAGCAGCTTACAGGGGAAACACGAGCAGTACTTC.

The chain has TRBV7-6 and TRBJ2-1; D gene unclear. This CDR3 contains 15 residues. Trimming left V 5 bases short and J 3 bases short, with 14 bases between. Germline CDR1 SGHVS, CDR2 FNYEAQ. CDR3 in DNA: TGTGCCAGCAGCACCGACCCAAGACTCTACAATGAGCAGTTCTTC. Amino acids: CASSTDPRLYNEQFF.

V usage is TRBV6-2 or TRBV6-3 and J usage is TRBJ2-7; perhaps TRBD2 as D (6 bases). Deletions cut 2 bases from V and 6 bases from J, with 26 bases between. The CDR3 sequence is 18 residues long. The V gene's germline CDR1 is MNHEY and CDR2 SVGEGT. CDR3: CASSYDYSGDSPRGEQYF. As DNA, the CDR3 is TGTGCCAGCAGTTACGACTATAGCGGAGACTCCCCACGCGGCGAGCAGTACTTC.